The 22 T cell receptor beta chains below all came from one sample that was sequenced in a study of identical twins. From the 5' RACE reads, TCRdb called clonotypes with MiXCR, one entry per CDR3 protein. Of around 250,000 distinct CDR3 sequences detected, roughly 7% appear once; the ten largest clones hold approximately 3.6%. These data were also reused for a study on yellow fever vaccine responses in identical twins.

Input material: memory (CD45RO+) T cells sorted from blood. All receptors derive from a woman aged 18-30 years in good health.

This clonotype has ten or more counts. The chain joins TRBV29-1 to TRBJ2-3, with 10 nucleotides matching TRBD1. The CDR3 loop spans 15 amino acids. Germline trimming cut 7 bases from V and 4 bases from J; bases unmatched to any gene: 11. Germline V gives CDR1 SQVTM, CDR2 ANQGSEA. The CDR3 sequence: CSEKGGQGVADTQYF. The CDR3 bases are TGCAGCGAAAAAGGTGGACAGGGGGTCGCAGATACGCAGTATTTT.

This clonotype was counted a few times. V usage is TRBV11-2 and J usage is TRBJ2-2; unclear D gene. Germline V gives CDR1 SGHAT, CDR2 FQNNGV. V lost 2 bases and J 8 bases, leaving 12 bases between the germline ends. CDR3 length: 14 residues. DNA of the CDR3: TGTGCCAGCAGCTTAAACCGTAATTGGGGGGAGCTGTTTTTT. The encoded protein is CASSLNRNWGELFF. The whole variable domain, filled in from reference TRBV11-2 and TRBJ2-2, reads EAGVAQSPRYKIIEKRQSVAFWCNPISGHATLYWYQQILGQGPKLLIQFQNNGVVDDSQLPKDRFSAERLKGVDSTLKIQPAKLEDSAVYLCASSLNRNWGELFFGEGSRLTVL.

The table lists this clonotype with a few counts. This sequence joins TRBV9 and TRBJ1-1; the D gene is possibly TRBD1 (5 bases). V gave up 0 bases and J gave up 2 bases, with 11 bases separating them. The CDR3 totals 15 residues. Germline V CDR1 and CDR2: SGDLS, YYNGEE. Here the CDR3 DNA reads TGTGCCAGCAGCGTAGGTGGGACGTATAACACTGAAGCTTTCTTT. It yields the protein CASSVGGTYNTEAFF.

This clonotype was counted at least ten times. The chain recombines TRBV15 with TRBJ1-6, with 8 bases that match TRBD1. V was clipped by 1 base and J by 6 bases; unmatched bases: 8. The CDR3 has 17 amino acids. The germline V gene has CDR1 LNHNV and CDR2 YYDKDF (reference sequence). Written as DNA, the CDR3 is TGTGCCACCAGCAGAGGAAGACAGGGGTCGGGTAATTCACCCCTCCACTTT. Translation gives CATSRGRQGSGNSPLHF.

The chain carries TRBV7-8 and TRBJ2-6; D not certain. Trimming pared 5 bases from V and 4 bases from J, leaving 9 bases between. This CDR3 comprises 14 residues. Germline lookup yields CDR1 SGHVS and CDR2 FQNEAQ. The CDR3: CASSPAAGANVLTF. CDR3 coding DNA: TGTGCCAGCAGCCCCGCAGCGGGGGCCAACGTCCTGACTTTC.

The V gene is TRBV11-2, the J gene TRBJ1-1; weak D call: TRBD1 (5 bases). The CDR3 sequence is 15 residues long. Germline V gene data show CDR1 as SGHAT and CDR2 as FQNNGV. V lost 3 bases, J lost 2 bases, and 13 bases lay in between. The CDR3 reads CASSFAQGANTEAFF. The CDR3 region has the DNA TGTGCCAGCAGCTTCGCGCAGGGCGCAAACACTGAAGCTTTCTTT.

The table lists this clonotype with many counts. The J gene is TRBJ2-1, the V gene TRBV6-1; 9 bases line up with TRBD1. V was pared by 5 bases and J by 6 bases, with 8 bases of the junction left unmatched. Germline-derived CDR1 and CDR2 are MNHNS and SASEGT. The CDR3 length is 15 residues. This CDR3 is CASSPGTGSGNEQFF. The CDR3 bases are TGTGCCAGCAGTCCCGGGACAGGGTCTGGCAATGAGCAGTTCTTC.

This clonotype showed up just a few times. The gene calls are TRBV9 and TRBJ2-7, with TRBD2 matching over 12 bases. CDR1 is SGDLS, CDR2 YYNGEE, per germline. CDR3 length equals 15 residues. With V trimmed by 4 bases and J by 3 bases, 5 bases remained unmatched. The CDR3 loop reads CASSSGLAGNYEQYF. In DNA form, the CDR3 reads TGTGCCAGCAGCTCTGGACTAGCGGGGAACTACGAGCAGTACTTC.

The chain is built from TRBV6-5 and TRBJ2-2, with TRBD2 matching over 14 bases. Trimming at V came to 4 bases and at J to 0 bases, leaving 1 base not matched to a gene. This CDR3 comprises 17 residues. Germline-derived CDR1 and CDR2 are MNHEY and SVGAGI. CDR3 in amino acids: CASSSGLAGANTGELFF. The CDR3 DNA reads as TGTGCCAGCAGTTCGGGACTAGCGGGAGCGAACACCGGGGAGCTGTTTTTT.

This clonotype was picked up a small number of times. The chain carries TRBV5-1 and TRBJ2-7, with TRBD1 identical over 7 bases. V dropped 4 bases and J dropped 0; count of bases not matched to a gene: 4. CDR3 size: 14 residues. Per the germline V gene, CDR1 is SGHRS and CDR2 is YFSETQ. CDR3 nucleotides: TGCGCCAGCAGCGCCACAGGGGACTCCTACGAGCAGTACTTC. As protein: CASSATGDSYEQYF.

In this sample, this clonotype turned up a few times. A read error may account for a junction end that differs from germline. The chain couples TRBV20-1 to TRBJ1-1; TRBD1 matches 10 bases. Germline V CDR1 and CDR2: DFQATT, SNEGSKA (reference sequence). CDR3 size: 16 residues. The CDR3 region is CSPRQGAGGMNTEAFF. The CDR3 DNA follows: TGCAGTCCTAGACAGGGGGCGGGAGGGATGAACACTGAAGCTTTCTTT.

This chain uses TRBV18 with TRBJ2-1, with D possibly called TRBD1 or TRBD2 (5 bases each). Germline V CDR1 and CDR2: KGHSH, LQKENI. The CDR3 has 12 residues. Trimming took 2 bases from V and 8 from J, leaving 7 bases between them. CDR3 sequence reads: CASSPMGDEQFF. CDR3 nucleotide sequence: TGTGCCAGCTCACCAATGGGGGATGAGCAGTTCTTC.

This clonotype was counted many times. This chain joins TRBV20-1 and TRBJ1-1, with D possibly being TRBD1 (5 bases). Trimming took 2 bases from V and 3 from J, leaving 7 bases between them. CDR1 is DFQATT and CDR2 is SNEGSKA in the germline V gene (reference sequence). The CDR3 consists of 12 residues. In DNA form, the CDR3 reads TGCAGTGCTAGACCCAGGGACACTGAAGCTTTCTTT. Its translation is CSARPRDTEAFF.

The chain joins TRBV5-1 to TRBJ2-1; 7 nucleotides align to TRBD1. This CDR3 comprises 14 residues. V lost 0 bases and J lost 8; bases outside the gene matches: 5. Germline values: CDR1 SGHRS, CDR2 YFSETQ. CDR3 loop: CASSLGQGKDEQFF. As DNA, the CDR3 is TGCGCCAGCAGCTTGGGACAGGGTAAAGATGAGCAGTTCTTC.

This clonotype was recorded at least ten times. The gene calls are TRBV6-1 and TRBJ1-6; 7 bases match TRBD1. Germline V gives CDR1 MNHNS, CDR2 SASEGT. The junction had 6 bases not matched to a gene; V was cut back by 9 bases and J by 7 bases. The length of the CDR3 is 13 residues. The CDR3 sequence is CASGQVQNSPLHF. DNA for the CDR3: TGTGCCAGTGGACAGGTACAGAATTCACCCCTCCACTTT.

This clonotype was seen repeatedly, ten times or more. The chain recombines TRBV7-8 with TRBJ2-5, with 11 bases matching TRBD2. CDR1 is SGHVS and CDR2 is FQNEAQ in the germline V gene. Germline trimming cut 5 bases from V and 0 bases from J; bases unmatched to any gene: 17. The CDR3 totals 20 residues. The CDR3 region is CASSPNPGLADLKYQETQYF. For the CDR3, the DNA is TGTGCCAGCAGCCCCAACCCGGGACTAGCGGACCTTAAGTACCAAGAGACCCAGTACTTC.

V is TRBV5-8 and J is TRBJ2-1; 9 bases match TRBD2. The CDR3 has 14 residues. J lost 8 bases, V lost 2 bases, and 5 bases had no gene match. Germline V gene data show CDR1 as SGHTS and CDR2 as YDEGEE. CDR3 sequence (DNA): TGTGCCAGCAGCTTTTCCGGGACTAGCTATGAGCAGTTCTTC. Amino acid sequence: CASSFSGTSYEQFF. The full variable domain, completed using reference TRBV5-8 and TRBJ2-1, is EAGVTQSPTHLIKTRGQQATLRCSPISGHTSVYWYQQALGLGLQFLLWYDEGEERNRGNFPPRFSGRQFPNYSSELNVNALELEDSALYLCASSFSGTSYEQFFGPGTRLTVL.

This clonotype was picked up a small number of times. The chain carries TRBV4-2 and TRBJ2-1; no clear D. Trimming left V 0 bases short and J 8 bases short, with 11 bases between. CDR1 and CDR2 from the germline V gene are LGHNA and YNFKEQ. This CDR3 has 14 residues. The CDR3 loop reads CASSQEGFIDEQFF. CDR3 sequence (DNA): TGTGCCAGCAGCCAAGAAGGGTTTATCGATGAGCAGTTCTTC.

This clonotype appeared many times. The gene calls are TRBV5-1 and TRBJ2-5, with 7 bases identical to TRBD1. Germline V lookup: CDR1 SGHRS, CDR2 YFSETQ. V lost 2 bases and J lost 5; bases outside the gene matches: 6. CDR3 size: 14 residues. CDR3 sequence: CASSLGQVGETQYF. The CDR3 DNA reads TGCGCCAGCAGCTTAGGACAGGTTGGGGAGACCCAGTACTTC.

The chain couples TRBV6-5 to TRBJ1-4; D is perhaps TRBD1 (5 bases). The germline V gene has CDR1 MNHEY and CDR2 SVGAGI. This CDR3 region has 17 residues. The ends were cut back, 2 bases at V and 7 bases at J, with 20 bases in the middle. CDR3 amino acids: CASSYGAGRVFGEKLFF. The CDR3 bases are TGTGCCAGCAGTTACGGTGCAGGGCGGGTTTTCGGTGAAAAACTGTTTTTT.

Details on this clonotype: A much bigger clone sits one base away, suggesting this may be a read error. The chain carries TRBV12-3 or TRBV12-4 and TRBJ1-6, with a possible D match to TRBD1 (6 bases). V lost 8 bases to trimming and J lost 4 bases, with 12 bases between them. The CDR3 length is 14 residues. CDR3 bases: TGTGCCAGCGGTCCCGGGACATATAATTCACCCCTCCACTTT. It encodes CASGPGTYNSPLHF.

The rearrangement joins TRBV15 to TRBJ2-7; D uncertain. Trimming removed 0 bases from V and 2 bases from J, with 8 bases in between. Germline loops: CDR1 LNHNV, CDR2 YYDKDF (reference sequence). CDR3 length: 14 residues. The CDR3 protein is CATSRDPGAYEQYV. For the CDR3, the DNA is TGTGCCACCAGCAGAGATCCTGGCGCCTACGAGCAGTACGTC.